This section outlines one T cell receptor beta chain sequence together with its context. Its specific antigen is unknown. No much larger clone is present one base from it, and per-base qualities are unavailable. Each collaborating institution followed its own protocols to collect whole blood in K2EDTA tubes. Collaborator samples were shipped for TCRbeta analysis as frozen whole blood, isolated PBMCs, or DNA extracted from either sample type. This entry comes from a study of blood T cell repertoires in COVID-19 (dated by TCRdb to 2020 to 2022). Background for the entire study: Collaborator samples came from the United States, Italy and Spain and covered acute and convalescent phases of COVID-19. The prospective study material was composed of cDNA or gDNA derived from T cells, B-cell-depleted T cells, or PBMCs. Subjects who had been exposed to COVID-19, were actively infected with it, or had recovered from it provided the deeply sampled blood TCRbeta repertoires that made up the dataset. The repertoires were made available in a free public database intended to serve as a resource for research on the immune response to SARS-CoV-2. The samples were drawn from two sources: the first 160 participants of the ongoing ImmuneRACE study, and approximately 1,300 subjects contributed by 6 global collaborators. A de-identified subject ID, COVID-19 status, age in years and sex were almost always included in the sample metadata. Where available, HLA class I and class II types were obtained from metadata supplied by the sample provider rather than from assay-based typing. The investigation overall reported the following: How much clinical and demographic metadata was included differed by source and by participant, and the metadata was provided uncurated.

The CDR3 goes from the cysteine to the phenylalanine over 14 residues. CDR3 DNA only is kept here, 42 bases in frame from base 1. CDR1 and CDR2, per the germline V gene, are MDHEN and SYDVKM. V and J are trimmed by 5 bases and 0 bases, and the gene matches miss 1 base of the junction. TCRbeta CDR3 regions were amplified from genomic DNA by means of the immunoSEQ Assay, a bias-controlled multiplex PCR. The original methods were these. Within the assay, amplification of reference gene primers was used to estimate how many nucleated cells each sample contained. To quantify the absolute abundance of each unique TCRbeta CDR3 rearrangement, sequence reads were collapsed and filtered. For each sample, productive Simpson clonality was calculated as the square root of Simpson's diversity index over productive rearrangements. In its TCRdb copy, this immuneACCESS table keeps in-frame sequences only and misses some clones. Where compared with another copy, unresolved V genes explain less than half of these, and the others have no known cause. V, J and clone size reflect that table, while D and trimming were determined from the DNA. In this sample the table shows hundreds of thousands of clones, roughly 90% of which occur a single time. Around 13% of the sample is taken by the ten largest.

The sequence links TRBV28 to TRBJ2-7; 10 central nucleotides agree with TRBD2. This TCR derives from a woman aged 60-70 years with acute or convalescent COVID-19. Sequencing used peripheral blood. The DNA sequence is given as TGTGCCAGCAGTCTAGCGGGAGACTCCTACGAGCAGTACTTC. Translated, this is CASSLAGDSYEQYF. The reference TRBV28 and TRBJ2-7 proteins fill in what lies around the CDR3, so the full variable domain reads DVKVTQSSRYLVKRTGEKVFLECVQDMDHENMFWYRQDPGLGLRLIYFSYDVKMKEKGDIPEGYSVSREKKERFSLILESASTNQTSMYLCASSLAGDSYEQYFGPGTRLTVT.